A single T cell receptor (beta chain) is shown here with its context. Its target is not known. Amplification used 60 Vbeta primers and 13 Jbeta primers. Produced via immunoSEQ multiplex PCR; TCRdb's table is partial and in-frame only. Of approximately 190,000 clones in the sample, more than 75% were seen once. Donors in the study were healthy people who gave bone marrow. This entry belongs to a study of cytomegalovirus exposure and HLA in healthy donors. Study overall: A prior study identified just under 120 million unique TCR beta sequences from 150 million to 200 million T cells.

Study-level results: A later analysis found most CMV-associated TCR beta chains apparently HLA-restricted. TCR beta V segments were, for the most part, productive about 87% or about 30% of the time in an earlier analysis.

The receptor was derived from a woman in her 30s in good health and CMV-seropositive. Sequencing was carried out using PBMCs.

The CDR3 is CAWSVSGVADTQYF. CDR3 nucleotides: TGTGCCTGGAGTGTATCCGGAGTGGCAGATACGCAGTATTTT. The chain links TRBV30 to TRBJ2-3; unclear D gene. V shed 0 bases and J shed 4 bases, with 11 bases lying between them. CDR1 is GTSNPN, CDR2 SVGIG, per germline (reference sequence). CDR3 size: 14 residues.